This TCR beta chain was observed in a study of blood T cells in healthy people across ages. A second roughly 7 to 11 cycle PCR used barcoded and J-beta primers. TCRdb independently ran MiXCR on the 5' RACE reads; one entry per CDR3 protein. This sample has some 700,000 distinct CDR3 sequences, with 40% to 45% found just once. As concerns this clonotype: Antigen: not known.

Study-wide findings and caveats: Strongly correlated with naive T cell percentage was TCR beta diversity.

The CDR3 length is 17 residues. The V end lost 4 bases, the J end lost 3 bases, and 17 bases lay between the germline ends. Germline values: CDR1 SGHTS, CDR2 YDEGEE. Sequenced sample: blood. This chain uses TRBV5-8 with TRBJ2-6, with D perhaps matching TRBD2 (5 bases). The origin of this receptor is a woman aged 60-75 years in good health. In DNA form, the CDR3 reads TGTGCCAGCAGCAAGATGGACTGGATGAGTGGGGCCAACGTCCTGACTTTC. It codes for CASSKMDWMSGANVLTF.